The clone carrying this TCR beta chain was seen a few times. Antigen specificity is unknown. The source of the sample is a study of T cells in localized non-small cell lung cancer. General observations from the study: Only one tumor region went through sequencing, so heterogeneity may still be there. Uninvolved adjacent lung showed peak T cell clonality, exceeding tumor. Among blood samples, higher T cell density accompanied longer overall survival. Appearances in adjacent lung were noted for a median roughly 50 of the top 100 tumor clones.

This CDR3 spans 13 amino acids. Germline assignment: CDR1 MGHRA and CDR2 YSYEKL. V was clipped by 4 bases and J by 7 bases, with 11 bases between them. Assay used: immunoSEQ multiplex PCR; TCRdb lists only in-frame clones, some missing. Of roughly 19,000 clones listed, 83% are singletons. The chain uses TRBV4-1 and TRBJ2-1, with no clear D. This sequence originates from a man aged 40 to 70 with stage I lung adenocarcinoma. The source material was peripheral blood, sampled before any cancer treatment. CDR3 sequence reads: CASSPDGGNEQFF. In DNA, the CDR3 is TGCGCCAGCAGCCCGGACGGTGGGAATGAGCAGTTCTTC.